Reported below is one T cell receptor (beta chain). Alongside a J-beta primer mix, a sample-barcoded 5' primer served in a second PCR lasting about 7 to 12 cycles. TCRdb ran MiXCR on the 5' RACE reads and lists one entry per CDR3 protein. The top ten clones hold around a quarter of a sample with approximately 790,000 distinct CDR3 sequences, about 59% of them seen once. The data originate from a study of blood T cells in healthy people across ages. With 2 bases clipped from V and 6 bases from J, the junction kept 7 bases outside the gene matches. Per the germline V gene, CDR1 is SGDLS and CDR2 is YYNGEE. This CDR3 has 15 amino acids. PBMCs were isolated at a quantity of at least 7 million per sample.

This chain connects TRBV9 to TRBJ2-3; 9 bases line up with TRBD2. What was sequenced was blood. This receptor was taken from a man aged 25 to 45 in good health. The CDR3 DNA is TGTGCCAGCAGCGTCTTGTTAGCGGGGGCGGATACGCAGTATTTT. Translation gives CASSVLLAGADTQYF.